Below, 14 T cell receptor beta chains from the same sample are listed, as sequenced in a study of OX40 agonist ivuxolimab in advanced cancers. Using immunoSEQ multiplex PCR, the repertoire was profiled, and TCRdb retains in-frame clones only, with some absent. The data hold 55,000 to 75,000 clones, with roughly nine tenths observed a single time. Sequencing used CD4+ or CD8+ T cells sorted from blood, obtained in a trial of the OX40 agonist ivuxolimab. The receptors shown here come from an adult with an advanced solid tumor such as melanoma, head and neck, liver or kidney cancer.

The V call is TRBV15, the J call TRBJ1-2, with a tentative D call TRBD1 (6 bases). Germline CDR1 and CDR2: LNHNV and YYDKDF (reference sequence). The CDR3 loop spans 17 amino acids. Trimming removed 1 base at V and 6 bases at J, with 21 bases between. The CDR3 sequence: CATSRGPGRGAGDGYTF. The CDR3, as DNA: TGTGCCACCAGCAGAGGCCCCGGGAGGGGGGCCGGGGATGGCTACACCTTC.

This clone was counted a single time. CDR3 in amino acids: CASSLQGAGDTQYF. Here the CDR3 DNA reads TGTGCCAGCAGCTTACAGGGGGCAGGAGATACGCAGTATTTT. The chain joins TRBV28 to TRBJ2-3, with TRBD1 matching over 9 bases. V gave up 6 bases and J gave up 5 bases; unmatched junction bases: 6. In germline, CDR1 is MDHEN, CDR2 SYDVKM. The CDR3 totals 14 residues.

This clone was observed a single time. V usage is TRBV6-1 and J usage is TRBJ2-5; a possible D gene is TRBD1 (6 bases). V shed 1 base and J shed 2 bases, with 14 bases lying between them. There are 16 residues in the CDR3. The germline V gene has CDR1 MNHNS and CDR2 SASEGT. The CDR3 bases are TGTGCCAGCAGTGAAGTTTTACAGGGACATCAAGAGACCCAGTACTTC. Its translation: CASSEVLQGHQETQYF.

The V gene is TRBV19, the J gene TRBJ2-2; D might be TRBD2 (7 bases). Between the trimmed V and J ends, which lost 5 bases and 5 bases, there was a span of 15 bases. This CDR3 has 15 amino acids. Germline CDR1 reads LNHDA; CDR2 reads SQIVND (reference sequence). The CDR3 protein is CASSPGLGGTGELFF. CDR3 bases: TGTGCCAGTAGTCCCGGACTAGGGGGGACCGGGGAGCTGTTTTTT.

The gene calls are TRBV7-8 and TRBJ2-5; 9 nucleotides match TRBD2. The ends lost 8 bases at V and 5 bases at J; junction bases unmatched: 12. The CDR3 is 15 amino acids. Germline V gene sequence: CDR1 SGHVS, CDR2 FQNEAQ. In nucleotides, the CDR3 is TGTGCCAGCGGAGGGGTAGCGGGAGTATCTGAGACCCAGTACTTC. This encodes CASGGVAGVSETQYF.

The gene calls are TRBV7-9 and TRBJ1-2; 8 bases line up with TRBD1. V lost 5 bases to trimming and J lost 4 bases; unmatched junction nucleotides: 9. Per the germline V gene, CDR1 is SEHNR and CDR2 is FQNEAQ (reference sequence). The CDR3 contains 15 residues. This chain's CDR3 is CASSQQGDWGYGYTF. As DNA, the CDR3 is TGTGCCAGCAGCCAACAGGGGGATTGGGGCTATGGCTACACCTTC.

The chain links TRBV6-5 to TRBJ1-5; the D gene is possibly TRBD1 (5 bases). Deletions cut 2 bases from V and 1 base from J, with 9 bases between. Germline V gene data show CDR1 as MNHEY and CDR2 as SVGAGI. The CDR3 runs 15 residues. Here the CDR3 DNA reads TGTGCCAGCAGTTACACAGGTGAGAGCAATCAGCCCCAGCATTTT. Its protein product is CASSYTGESNQPQHF.

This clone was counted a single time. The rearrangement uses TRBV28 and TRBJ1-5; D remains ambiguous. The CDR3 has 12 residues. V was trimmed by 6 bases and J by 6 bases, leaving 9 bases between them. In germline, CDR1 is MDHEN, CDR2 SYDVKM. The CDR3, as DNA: TGTGCCAGCAGCATCCCTATTCAGCCCCAGCATTTT. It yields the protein CASSIPIQPQHF. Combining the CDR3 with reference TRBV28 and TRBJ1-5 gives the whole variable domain DVKVTQSSRYLVKRTGEKVFLECVQDMDHENMFWYRQDPGLGLRLIYFSYDVKMKEKGDIPEGYSVSREKKERFSLILESASTNQTSMYLCASSIPIQPQHFGDGTRLSIL.

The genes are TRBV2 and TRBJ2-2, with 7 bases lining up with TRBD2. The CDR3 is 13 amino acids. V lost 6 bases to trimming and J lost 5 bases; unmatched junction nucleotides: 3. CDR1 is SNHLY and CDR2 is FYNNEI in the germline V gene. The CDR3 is CASRGGTTGELFF. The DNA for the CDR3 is TGTGCCAGCAGGGGAGGGACTACCGGGGAGCTGTTTTTT.

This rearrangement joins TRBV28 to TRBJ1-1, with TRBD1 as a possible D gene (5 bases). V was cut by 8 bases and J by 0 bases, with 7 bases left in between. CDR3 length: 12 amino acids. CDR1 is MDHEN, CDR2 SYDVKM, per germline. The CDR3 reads CASDSMNTEAFF. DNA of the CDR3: TGTGCCAGCGACAGCATGAACACTGAAGCTTTCTTT.

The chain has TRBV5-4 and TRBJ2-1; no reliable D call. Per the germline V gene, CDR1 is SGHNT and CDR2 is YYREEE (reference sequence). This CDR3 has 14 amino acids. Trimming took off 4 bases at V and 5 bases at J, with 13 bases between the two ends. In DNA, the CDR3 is TGTGCCAGCAGCCCGGGTTTCTGGGACAATGAGCAGTTCTTC. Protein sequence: CASSPGFWDNEQFF.

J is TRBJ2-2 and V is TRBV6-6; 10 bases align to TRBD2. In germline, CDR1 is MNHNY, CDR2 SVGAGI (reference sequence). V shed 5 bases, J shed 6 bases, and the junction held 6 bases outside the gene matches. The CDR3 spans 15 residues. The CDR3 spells CASSGLAGASGELFF. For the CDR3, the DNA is TGTGCCAGCAGTGGGCTAGCGGGGGCCTCCGGGGAGCTGTTTTTT.

This CDR3 reads CASSQYRGGAPDTQYF. The CDR3 nucleotides read TGCGCCAGCAGCCAATATCGCGGGGGGGCCCCAGATACGCAGTATTTT. The chain links TRBV4-3 to TRBJ2-3, with 9 bases aligning to TRBD2. This CDR3 comprises 16 residues. Trimming took 2 bases from V and 4 from J; bases not matched to a gene: 7. Germline V gene data show CDR1 as LGHNA and CDR2 as YSLEER.

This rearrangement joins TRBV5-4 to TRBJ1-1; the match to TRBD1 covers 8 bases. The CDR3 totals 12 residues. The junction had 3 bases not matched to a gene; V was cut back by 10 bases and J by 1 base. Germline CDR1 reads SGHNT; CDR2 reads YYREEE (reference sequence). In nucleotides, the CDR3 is TGTGCCCTGACAGGGGAGAACACTGAAGCTTTCTTT. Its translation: CALTGENTEAFF.